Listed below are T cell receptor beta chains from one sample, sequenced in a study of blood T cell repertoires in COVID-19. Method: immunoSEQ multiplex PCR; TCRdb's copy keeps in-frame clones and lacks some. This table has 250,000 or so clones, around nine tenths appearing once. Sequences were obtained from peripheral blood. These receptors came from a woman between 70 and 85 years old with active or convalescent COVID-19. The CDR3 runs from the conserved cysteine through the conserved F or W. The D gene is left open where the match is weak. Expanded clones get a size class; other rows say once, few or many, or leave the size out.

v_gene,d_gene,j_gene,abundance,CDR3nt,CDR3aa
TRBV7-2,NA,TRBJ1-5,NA,TGTGCCAGCAGCTTCTCGGAGAACAATCAGCCCCAGCATTTT,CASSFSENNQPQHF
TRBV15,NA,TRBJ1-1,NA,TGTGCCACCAGCAGAGATAGATCGTCAGGGGAAGCTTTCTTT,CATSRDRSSGEAFF
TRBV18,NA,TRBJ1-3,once,TGTGCCAGCTCACCCCTGGGGCCGGGCTCTGGAAACACCATATATTTT,CASSPLGPGSGNTIYF
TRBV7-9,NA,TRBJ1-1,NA,TGTGCCAGCAGCTTAGCGACAGGATTGAACACTGAAGCTTTCTTT,CASSLATGLNTEAFF
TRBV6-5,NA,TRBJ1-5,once,TGTGCCAGCAGGAGAGTAGGCAATCAGCCCCAGCATTTT,CASRRVGNQPQHF
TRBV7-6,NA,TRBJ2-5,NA,TGTGCCAGCAGCTCCCCCCCCGGGTCGGGAGAGACCCAGTACTTC,CASSSPPGSGETQYF
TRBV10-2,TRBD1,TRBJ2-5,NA,TGCGCCAGCAGTGAGATATGGGGACAGGGCCAAGAGACCCAGTACTTC,CASSEIWGQGQETQYF
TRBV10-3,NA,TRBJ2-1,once,TGTGCCATCAGTGATGGGCGCGAGCAGTTCTTC,CAISDGREQFF
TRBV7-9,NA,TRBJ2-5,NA,TGTGCCAGCAGCCACAGAACGGGGGGCGAAGAGACCCAGTACTTC,CASSHRTGGEETQYF
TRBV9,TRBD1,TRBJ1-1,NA,TGTGCCAGCAGCGAGACGGGACAGGGTATAACTGAAGCTTTCTTT,CASSETGQGITEAFF
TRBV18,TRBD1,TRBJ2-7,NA,TGTGCCAGCTCACAAAAGATCGGACAGGGTTATGGAGAGCAGTACTTC,CASSQKIGQGYGEQYF
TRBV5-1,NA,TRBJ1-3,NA,TGCGCCAGCAGCCCCAGGCCGGTCTCTGGAAACACCATATATTTT,CASSPRPVSGNTIYF
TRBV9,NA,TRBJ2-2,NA,TGTGCCAGCAGCGGGGACACGTCGAACACCGGGGAGCTGTTTTTT,CASSGDTSNTGELFF
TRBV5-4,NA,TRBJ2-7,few,TGTGCCAGCAGCCTCGGAGGGGGCTGGGGCGAGCAGTACTTC,CASSLGGGWGEQYF
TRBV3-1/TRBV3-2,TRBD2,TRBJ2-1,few,TGTGCCAGCAGCCAAGGATGGGCGGGGGGGTTCTATGAGCAGTTCTTC,CASSQGWAGGFYEQFF
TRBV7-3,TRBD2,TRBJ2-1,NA,TGTGCCAGCAGCCCCCGGGTGGGGGGGGGCAATGAGCAGTTCTTC,CASSPRVGGGNEQFF
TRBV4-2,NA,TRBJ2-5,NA,TGTGCCAGCAGCCAAGATCCGGGGGAGACCCAGTACTTC,CASSQDPGETQYF
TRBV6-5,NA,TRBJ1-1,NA,TGTGCCAGCAGTTACTCGCGGACACTGATGAACACTGAAGCTTTCTTT,CASSYSRTLMNTEAFF
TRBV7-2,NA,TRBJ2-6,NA,TGTGCCAGCAATAGCGACCCATCTGGGGCCAACGTCCTGACTTTC,CASNSDPSGANVLTF
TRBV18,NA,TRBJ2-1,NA,TGTGCCAGCCGGACTGCCTACAATGAGCAGTTCTTC,CASRTAYNEQFF
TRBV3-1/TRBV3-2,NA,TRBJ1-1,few,TGTGCCAGCAGCCTCGGTTGGGGGCGGGCCCGGGCTGAAGCTTTCTTT,CASSLGWGRARAEAFF
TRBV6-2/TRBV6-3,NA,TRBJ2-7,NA,TGTGCCAGCAGTAAAGGGACTCTCTACGAGCAGTACTTC,CASSKGTLYEQYF
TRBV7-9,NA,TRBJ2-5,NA,TGTGCCAGCAGCCCACCCCGGGGGAGACCACGGACGACCCAGTACTTC,CASSPPRGRPRTTQYF
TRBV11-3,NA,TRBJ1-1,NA,TGTGCCAGCAGCCCTGGGGGGGTGGGCACTGAAGCTTTCTTT,CASSPGGVGTEAFF
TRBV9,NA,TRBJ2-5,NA,TGTGCCAGCAGCGCCCTAGGGGAGGCCCAGTACTTC,CASSALGEAQYF
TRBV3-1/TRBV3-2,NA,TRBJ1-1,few,TGTGCCAGCAGCCAAGAGCAAACAGGGCGTCCTGAAGCTTTCTTT,CASSQEQTGRPEAFF
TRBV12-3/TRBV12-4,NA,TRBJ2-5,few,TGTGCCAGCAGCGGGGGGCTTCAAGAGACCCAGTACTTC,CASSGGLQETQYF
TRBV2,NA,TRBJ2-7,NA,TGTGCCAGCAGTGAAACCCGGGGAACCGAGCAGTACTTC,CASSETRGTEQYF
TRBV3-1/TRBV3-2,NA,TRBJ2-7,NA,TGTGCCAGCAGCCAAGATCTACACGAGCAGTACTTC,CASSQDLHEQYF
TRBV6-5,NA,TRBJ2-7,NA,TGTGCCACCCAGCAGGTCCGCTTATACGAGCAGTACTTC,CATQQVRLYEQYF
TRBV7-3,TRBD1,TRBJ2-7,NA,TGTGCCAGCAGCTTACGAGGACAGGGTCCCTACGAGCAGTACTTC,CASSLRGQGPYEQYF
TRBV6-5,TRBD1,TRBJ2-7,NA,TGTGCCAGCGGAACAGGGGGCGTAGAGCAGTACTTC,CASGTGGVEQYF
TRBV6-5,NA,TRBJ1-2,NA,TGTGCCAGCAGTTCGGGTGGTGGCTACACCTTC,CASSSGGGYTF
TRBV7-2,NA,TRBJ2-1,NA,TGTGCCAGCAGCTCCTCTGGACTAGACAGGTTTGGGGAGCAGTTCTTC,CASSSSGLDRFGEQFF
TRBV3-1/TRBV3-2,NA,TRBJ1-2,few,TGTGCCAGCAGCCTAGGGGAGGGAAAGGGCGGCTACACCTTC,CASSLGEGKGGYTF